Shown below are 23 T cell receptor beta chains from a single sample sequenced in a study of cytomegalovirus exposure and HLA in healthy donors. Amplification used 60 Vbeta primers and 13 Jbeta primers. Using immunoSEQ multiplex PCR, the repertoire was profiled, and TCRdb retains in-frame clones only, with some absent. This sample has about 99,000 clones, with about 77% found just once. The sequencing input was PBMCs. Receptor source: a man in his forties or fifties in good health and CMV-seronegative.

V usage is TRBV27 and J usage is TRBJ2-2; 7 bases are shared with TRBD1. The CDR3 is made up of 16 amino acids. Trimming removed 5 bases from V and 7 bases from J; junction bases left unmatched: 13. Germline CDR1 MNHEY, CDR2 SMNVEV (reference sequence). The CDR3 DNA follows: TGTGCCAGCAGTCATTACCCCACAGGGGATGGCGGGGAGCTGTTTTTT. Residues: CASSHYPTGDGGELFF.

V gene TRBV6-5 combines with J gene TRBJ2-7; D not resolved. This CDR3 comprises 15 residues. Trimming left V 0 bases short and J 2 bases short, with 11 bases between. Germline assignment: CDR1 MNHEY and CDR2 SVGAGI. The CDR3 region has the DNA TGTGCCAGCAGTTACTCGAGTTCCTCCCCCTACGAGCAGTACTTC. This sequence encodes CASSYSSSSPYEQYF.

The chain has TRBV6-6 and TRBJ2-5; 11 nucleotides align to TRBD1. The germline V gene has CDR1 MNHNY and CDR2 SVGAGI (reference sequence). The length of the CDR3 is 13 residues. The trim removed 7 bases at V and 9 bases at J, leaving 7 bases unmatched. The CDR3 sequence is CASKDRGRWAQYF. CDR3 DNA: TGTGCCAGCAAGGACAGGGGGCGATGGGCCCAGTACTTC.

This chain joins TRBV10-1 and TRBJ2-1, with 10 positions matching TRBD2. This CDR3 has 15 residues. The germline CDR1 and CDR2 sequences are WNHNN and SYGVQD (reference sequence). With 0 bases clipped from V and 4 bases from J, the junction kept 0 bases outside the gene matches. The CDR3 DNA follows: TGCGCCAGCAGTGAGTCAGCGGGGGGGTACAATGAGCAGTTCTTC. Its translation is CASSESAGGYNEQFF.

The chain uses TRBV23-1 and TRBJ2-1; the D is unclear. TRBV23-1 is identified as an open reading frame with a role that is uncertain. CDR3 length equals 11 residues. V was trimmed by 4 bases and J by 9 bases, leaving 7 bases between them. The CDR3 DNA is TGCGCCAGCAGTCGGCGAGGTGAGCAGTTCTTC. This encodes CASSRRGEQFF.

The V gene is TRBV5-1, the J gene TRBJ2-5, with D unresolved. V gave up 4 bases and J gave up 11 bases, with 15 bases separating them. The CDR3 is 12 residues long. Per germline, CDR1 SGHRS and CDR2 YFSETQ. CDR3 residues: CASSLPTDEQYF. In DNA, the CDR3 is TGCGCCAGCAGCCTGCCCACTGATGAGCAGTACTTC.

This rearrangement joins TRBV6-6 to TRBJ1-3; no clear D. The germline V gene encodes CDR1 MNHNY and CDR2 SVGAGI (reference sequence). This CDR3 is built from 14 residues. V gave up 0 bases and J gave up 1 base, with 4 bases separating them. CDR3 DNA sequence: TGTGCCAGCAGTTACTCACAGTCTGGAAACACCATATATTTT. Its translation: CASSYSQSGNTIYF.

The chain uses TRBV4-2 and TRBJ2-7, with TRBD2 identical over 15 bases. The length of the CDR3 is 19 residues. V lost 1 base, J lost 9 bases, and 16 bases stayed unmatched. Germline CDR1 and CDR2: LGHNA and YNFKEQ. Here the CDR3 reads CASSQVGGLAGGGSTTQYF. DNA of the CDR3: TGTGCCAGCAGCCAAGTGGGAGGACTAGCGGGAGGGGGTTCTACGACGCAGTACTTC.

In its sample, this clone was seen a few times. The CDR3 sequence: CASSWGTGDGYTF. CDR3 coding DNA: TGCGCCAGCAGCTGGGGGACAGGCGATGGCTACACCTTC. The V gene is TRBV5-1, the J gene TRBJ1-2; 8 bases match TRBD1. This CDR3 spans 13 amino acids. Losses at the gene ends were 3 bases for V and 6 bases for J; bases not matched to a gene: 4. The germline gives CDR1 SGHRS, CDR2 YFSETQ.

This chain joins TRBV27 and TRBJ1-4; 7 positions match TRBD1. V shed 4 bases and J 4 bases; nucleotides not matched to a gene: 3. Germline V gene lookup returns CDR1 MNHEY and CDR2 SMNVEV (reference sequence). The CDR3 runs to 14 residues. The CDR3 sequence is CASSSGQVNEKLFF. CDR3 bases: TGTGCCAGCAGTTCCGGACAGGTTAATGAAAAACTGTTTTTT.

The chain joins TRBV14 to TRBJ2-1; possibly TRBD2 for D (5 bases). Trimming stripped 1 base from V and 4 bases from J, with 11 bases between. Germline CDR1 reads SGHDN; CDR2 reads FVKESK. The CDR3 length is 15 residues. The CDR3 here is CASSQGAVRYNEQFF. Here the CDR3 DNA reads TGTGCCAGCAGCCAAGGAGCGGTGCGTTACAATGAGCAGTTCTTC. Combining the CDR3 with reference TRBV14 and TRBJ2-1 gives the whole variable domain EAGVTQFPSHSVIEKGQTVTLRCDPISGHDNLYWYRRVMGKEIKFLLHFVKESKQDESGMPNNRFLAERTGGTYSTLKVQPAELEDSGVYFCASSQGAVRYNEQFFGPGTRLTVL.

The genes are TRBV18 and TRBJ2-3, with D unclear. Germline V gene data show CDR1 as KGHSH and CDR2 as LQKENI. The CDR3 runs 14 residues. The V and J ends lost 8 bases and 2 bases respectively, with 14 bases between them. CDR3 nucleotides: TGTGCCAGCAGCGACCGGAGTAACACAGATACGCAGTATTTT. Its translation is CASSDRSNTDTQYF.

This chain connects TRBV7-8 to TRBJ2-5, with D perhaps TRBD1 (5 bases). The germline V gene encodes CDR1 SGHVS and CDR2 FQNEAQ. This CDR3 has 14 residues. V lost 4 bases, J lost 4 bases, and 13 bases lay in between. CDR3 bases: TGTGCCAGCAGCTCCTCCGACAGATCAGAGACCCAGTACTTC. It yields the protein CASSSSDRSETQYF.

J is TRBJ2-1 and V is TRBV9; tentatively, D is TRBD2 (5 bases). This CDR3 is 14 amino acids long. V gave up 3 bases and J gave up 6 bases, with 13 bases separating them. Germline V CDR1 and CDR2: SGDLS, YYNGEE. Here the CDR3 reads CASSGHGIINEQFF. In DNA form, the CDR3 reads TGTGCCAGCAGCGGACACGGGATCATCAATGAGCAGTTCTTC.

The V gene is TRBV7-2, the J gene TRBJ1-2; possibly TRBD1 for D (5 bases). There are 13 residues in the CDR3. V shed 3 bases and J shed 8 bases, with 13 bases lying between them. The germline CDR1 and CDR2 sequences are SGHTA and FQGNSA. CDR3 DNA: TGTGCCAGCAGCTTCCAGGGTTCTAGGGGCTACACCTTC. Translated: CASSFQGSRGYTF.

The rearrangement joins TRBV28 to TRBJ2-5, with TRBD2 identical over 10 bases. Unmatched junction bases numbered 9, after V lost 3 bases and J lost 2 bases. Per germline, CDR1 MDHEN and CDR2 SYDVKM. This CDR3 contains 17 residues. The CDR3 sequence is CASSFLASGGGQETQYF. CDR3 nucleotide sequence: TGTGCCAGCAGTTTCTTAGCTAGCGGGGGAGGACAAGAGACCCAGTACTTC.

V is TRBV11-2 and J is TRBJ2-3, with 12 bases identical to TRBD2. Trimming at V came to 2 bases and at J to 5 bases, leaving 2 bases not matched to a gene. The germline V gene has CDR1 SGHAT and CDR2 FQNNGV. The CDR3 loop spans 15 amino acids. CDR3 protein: CASSLLAGGRDTQYF. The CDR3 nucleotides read TGTGCCAGCAGCTTACTAGCGGGGGGGCGAGATACGCAGTATTTT.

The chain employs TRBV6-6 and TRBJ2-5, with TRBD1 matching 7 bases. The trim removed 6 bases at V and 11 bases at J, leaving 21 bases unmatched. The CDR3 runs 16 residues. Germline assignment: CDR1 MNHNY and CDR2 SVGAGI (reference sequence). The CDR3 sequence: CASSKAGTVINGEQYF. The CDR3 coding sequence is TGTGCCAGCAGCAAGGCTGGGACAGTCATAAATGGGGAGCAGTACTTC.

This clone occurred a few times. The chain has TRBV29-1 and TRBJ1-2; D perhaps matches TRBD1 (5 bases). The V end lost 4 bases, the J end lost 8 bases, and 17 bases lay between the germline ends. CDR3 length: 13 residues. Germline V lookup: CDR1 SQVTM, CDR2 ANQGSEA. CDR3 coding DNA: TGCAGCGTTGTGGGGCAGGGTTCGTGGGGCTACACCTTC. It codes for CSVVGQGSWGYTF.

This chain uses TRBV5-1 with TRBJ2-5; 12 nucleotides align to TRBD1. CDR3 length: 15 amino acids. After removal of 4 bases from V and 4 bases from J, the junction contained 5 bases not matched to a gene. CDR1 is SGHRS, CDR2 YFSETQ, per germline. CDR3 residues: CASSPGTGGRETQYF. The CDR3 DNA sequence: TGCGCCAGCAGCCCCGGGACAGGGGGCAGAGAGACCCAGTACTTC.

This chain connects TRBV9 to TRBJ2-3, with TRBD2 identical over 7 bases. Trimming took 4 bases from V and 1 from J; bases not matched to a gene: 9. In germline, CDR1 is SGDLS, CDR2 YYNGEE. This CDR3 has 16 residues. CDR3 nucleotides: TGTGCCAGCAGCCCGGCGGGTGGGGGGGGCACAGATACGCAGTATTTT. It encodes CASSPAGGGGTDTQYF. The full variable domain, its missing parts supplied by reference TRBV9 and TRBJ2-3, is DSGVTQTPKHLITATGQRVTLRCSPRSGDLSVYWYQQSLDQGLQFLIQYYNGEERAKGNILERFSAQQFPDLHSELNLSSLELGDSALYFCASSPAGGGGTDTQYFGPGTRLTVL.

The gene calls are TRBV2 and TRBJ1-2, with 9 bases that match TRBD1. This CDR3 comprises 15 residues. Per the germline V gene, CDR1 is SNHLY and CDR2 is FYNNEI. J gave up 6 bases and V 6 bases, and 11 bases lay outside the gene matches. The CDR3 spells CASSESTGTGNGYTF. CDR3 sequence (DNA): TGTGCCAGCAGCGAATCAACCGGGACAGGGAATGGCTACACCTTC.

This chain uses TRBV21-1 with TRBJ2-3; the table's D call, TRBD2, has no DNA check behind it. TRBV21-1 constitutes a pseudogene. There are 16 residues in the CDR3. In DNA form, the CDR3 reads TGTGCCAGCAGCCTAGGCGGGGGCATGAGCACAGATACGCAGTATTTT. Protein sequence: CASSLGGGMSTDTQYF.